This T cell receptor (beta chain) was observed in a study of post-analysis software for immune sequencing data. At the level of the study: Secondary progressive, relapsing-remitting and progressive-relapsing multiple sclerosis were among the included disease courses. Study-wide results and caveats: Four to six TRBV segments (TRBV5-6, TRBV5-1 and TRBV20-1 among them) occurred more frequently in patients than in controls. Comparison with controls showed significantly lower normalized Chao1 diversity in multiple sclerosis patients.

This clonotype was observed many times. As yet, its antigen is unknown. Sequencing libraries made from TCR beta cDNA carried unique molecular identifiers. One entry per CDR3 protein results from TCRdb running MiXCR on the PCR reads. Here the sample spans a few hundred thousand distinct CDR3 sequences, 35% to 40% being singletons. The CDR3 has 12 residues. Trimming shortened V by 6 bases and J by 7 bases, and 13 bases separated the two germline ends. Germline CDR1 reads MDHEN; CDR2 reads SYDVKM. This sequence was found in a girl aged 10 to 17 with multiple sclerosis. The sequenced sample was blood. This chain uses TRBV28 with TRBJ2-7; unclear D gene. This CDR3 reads CASSPGVYEQYF. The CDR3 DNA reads TGTGCCAGCAGCCCCGGTGTTTATGAGCAGTACTTC.